This passage covers 3 T cell receptor beta chains from one sample sequenced in a study of T cell responses to AZD1222 COVID-19 vaccine. The table came from immunoSEQ multiplex PCR; TCRdb's copy has only in-frame clones and leaves some out. The profile covers 100,000 to 150,000 clones, with approximately 90% appearing a single time and approximately 1% taken by the ten largest. Sequenced here: peripheral blood, sampled on day 0 of AZD1222 vaccination. Receptors were obtained from an adult in good health.

The CDR3 is CAWKSGSGATEEAFF. The CDR3 coding sequence is TGTGCCTGGAAGTCGGGGTCAGGGGCGACAGAGGAAGCTTTCTTT. The V gene is TRBV30, the J gene TRBJ1-1, with D possibly matching TRBD1 (6 bases). The length of the CDR3 is 15 residues. V was shortened by 4 bases and J by 8 bases, with 23 bases between the two germline ends. Per the germline V gene, CDR1 is GTSNPN and CDR2 is SVGIG (reference sequence). The variable domain in full, with the rest retrieved from reference TRBV30 and TRBJ1-1, is SQTIHQWPATLVQPVGSPLSLECTVEGTSNPNLYWYRQAAGRGLQLLFYSVGIGQISSEVPQNLSASRPQDRQFILSSKKLLLSDSGFYLCAWKSGSGATEEAFFGQGTRLTVV.

The rearrangement joins TRBV5-4 to TRBJ1-1, with a tentative D call TRBD1 (5 bases). The germline gives CDR1 SGHNT, CDR2 YYREEE (reference sequence). Trimming shortened V by 4 bases and J by 1 base, and 11 bases separated the two germline ends. The CDR3 sequence is 14 residues long. Written as DNA, the CDR3 is TGTGCCAGCAGCATCGGGACGCAGAACACTGAAGCTTTCTTT. It codes for CASSIGTQNTEAFF.

This clone appeared a single time. The genes are TRBV11-1 and TRBJ2-2, with D uncertain. This CDR3 is 12 amino acids long. Per germline, CDR1 SGHAT and CDR2 FQDESV (reference sequence). Trimming pared 4 bases from V and 5 bases from J, leaving 5 bases between. The DNA of the CDR3 is TGTGCCAGCAGCTGGCTGACCGGGGAGCTGTTTTTT. Protein sequence: CASSWLTGELFF.